These T cell receptor beta chains were read from a single sample in a study of T cells in Graves' hyperthyroidism and ophthalmopathy. TCRdb re-called the multiplex PCR reads through MiXCR, storing one row per CDR3 protein. The sample includes 550,000 to 700,000 distinct CDR3 sequences, about 15% of them seen just once. The specimen sequenced was blood. The receptors were gathered from a woman between 40 and 55 years old with Graves' ophthalmopathy. The CDR3 runs from the conserved cysteine through the conserved F or W. The order of the fields is D gene, V gene, clone size, J gene, CDR3 protein, CDR3 DNA. D genes are given only for firm matches. Only part of the rows carry a size: once, few, many, or a class if the clone is expanded.

D: NA; V: TRBV6-2/TRBV6-3; size: many; J: TRBJ2-6; CDR3: CASSYSNSLNSGANVLTF; DNA: TGTGCCAGCAGTTACTCAAACAGTTTAAACTCTGGGGCCAACGTCCTGACTTTC
D: NA; V: TRBV20-1; size: many; J: TRBJ1-2; CDR3: CSARDRVGGGYTF; DNA: TGCAGTGCTAGAGATCGGGTTGGGGGTGGCTACACCTTC
D: TRBD2; V: TRBV19; size: many; J: TRBJ2-7; CDR3: CASSRVGAGEASYEQYF; DNA: TGTGCCAGTAGTAGGGTCGGAGCGGGAGAGGCTTCCTACGAGCAGTACTTC
D: NA; V: TRBV28; size: many; J: TRBJ1-3; CDR3: CATGGDGLSGNTIYF; DNA: TGTGCCACTGGGGGGGATGGCCTCTCTGGAAACACCATATATTTT
D: NA; V: TRBV6-2/TRBV6-3; size: many; J: TRBJ1-1; CDR3: CASSRTADTEAFF; DNA: TGTGCCAGCAGTCGGACAGCGGACACTGAAGCTTTCTTT
D: NA; V: TRBV2; size: many; J: TRBJ2-7; CDR3: CASSEGTATYEQYF; DNA: TGTGCCAGCAGTGAAGGGACAGCTACCTACGAGCAGTACTTC
D: TRBD1; V: TRBV20-1; size: many; J: TRBJ2-7; CDR3: CSARGNQGAGEQYF; DNA: TGCAGTGCTAGAGGAAACCAGGGGGCTGGGGAGCAGTACTTC
D: NA; V: TRBV6-2/TRBV6-3; size: many; J: TRBJ2-7; CDR3: CASSYYPPGAGLYEQYF; DNA: TGTGCCAGCAGTTACTACCCCCCGGGGGCGGGCCTCTACGAGCAGTACTTC
D: NA; V: TRBV28; size: few; J: TRBJ1-5; CDR3: CASNSGVQPQHF; DNA: TGTGCCAGCAATTCAGGGGTTCAGCCCCAGCATTTT
D: NA; V: TRBV6-5; size: once; J: TRBJ2-7; CDR3: CASIKLGPYEQYF; DNA: TGTGCCAGCATTAAGTTAGGGCCGTACGAGCAGTACTTC
D: NA; V: TRBV12-3/TRBV12-4; size: many; J: TRBJ1-1; CDR3: CASSFRQNTEAFF; DNA: TGTGCCAGCAGTTTCAGACAGAACACTGAAGCTTTCTTT
D: TRBD2; V: TRBV29-1; size: NA; J: TRBJ2-7; CDR3: CSVGTSGETYEQYF; DNA: TGCAGCGTGGGGACTAGCGGGGAGACCTACGAGCAGTACTTC
D: NA; V: TRBV7-2; size: once; J: TRBJ2-4; CDR3: CASGPQIGNIQYF; DNA: TGTGCCAGCGGGCCCCAGATCGGGAACATTCAGTACTTC
D: NA; V: TRBV10-3; size: many; J: TRBJ2-3; CDR3: CAISDGDSVGDTQYF; DNA: TGTGCCATCAGTGACGGGGACTCGGTCGGAGATACGCAGTATTTT
D: NA; V: TRBV18; size: few; J: TRBJ2-2; CDR3: CASSPPGGDNTGELFF; DNA: TGTGCCAGCTCACCACCGGGCGGAGATAACACCGGGGAGCTGTTTTTT
D: NA; V: TRBV9; size: many; J: TRBJ2-2; CDR3: CASSVYGTTNTGELFF; DNA: TGTGCCAGCAGCGTATACGGGACCACGAACACCGGGGAGCTGTTTTTT
D: TRBD2; V: TRBV2; size: many; J: TRBJ2-5; CDR3: CASLGWTSGRRETQYF; DNA: TGTGCCAGCCTCGGATGGACTAGCGGGAGACGAGAGACCCAGTACTTC
D: NA; V: TRBV3-1; size: many; J: TRBJ2-7; CDR3: CASSQRGGTYEQYF; DNA: TGTGCCAGCAGCCAGCGAGGAGGTACCTACGAGCAGTACTTC
D: TRBD1; V: TRBV5-1; size: NA; J: TRBJ2-7; CDR3: CASSLGQGAHVQYF; DNA: TGCGCCAGCAGCTTGGGACAGGGGGCCCACGTGCAGTACTTC
D: TRBD1; V: TRBV19; size: many; J: TRBJ1-5; CDR3: CASSWDSDNQPQHF; DNA: TGTGCCAGTAGTTGGGACAGTGACAATCAGCCCCAGCATTTT
D: NA; V: TRBV5-6; size: many; J: TRBJ2-7; CDR3: CASSTGTVYEQYF; DNA: TGTGCCAGCAGCACCGGGACCGTCTACGAGCAGTACTTC
D: TRBD1; V: TRBV7-2; size: many; J: TRBJ2-2; CDR3: CASSRDRSTGELFF; DNA: TGTGCCAGCAGCCGGGACAGATCTACCGGGGAGCTGTTTTTT
D: TRBD2; V: TRBV28; size: many; J: TRBJ2-5; CDR3: CASSSVTSGIPETQYF; DNA: TGTGCCAGCAGCTCCGTAACTAGCGGGATACCTGAGACCCAGTACTTC
D: TRBD1; V: TRBV28; size: NA; J: TRBJ2-7; CDR3: CASSPRQGQSSYEQYF; DNA: TGTGCCAGCAGTCCCCGACAGGGTCAGAGCTCCTACGAGCAGTACTTC
D: TRBD2; V: TRBV7-9; size: many; J: TRBJ2-7; CDR3: CASSLTSGKYEQYF; DNA: TGTGCCAGCAGCTTGACTAGCGGGAAGTACGAGCAGTACTTC
D: NA; V: TRBV19; size: many; J: TRBJ2-7; CDR3: CASSIRQSSYEQYF; DNA: TGTGCCAGTAGTATACGACAGAGCTCCTACGAGCAGTACTTC
D: NA; V: TRBV7-2; size: many; J: TRBJ2-7; CDR3: CASSLAVGVPREQYF; DNA: TGTGCCAGCAGCTTAGCTGTAGGGGTTCCTCGCGAGCAGTACTTC
D: NA; V: TRBV10-1; size: many; J: TRBJ2-6; CDR3: CASPQGHLSGANVLTF; DNA: TGCGCCAGCCCTCAGGGACACCTCTCTGGGGCCAACGTCCTGACTTTC
D: NA; V: TRBV30; size: few; J: TRBJ1-5; CDR3: CAWSVQADQPQHF; DNA: TGTGCCTGGAGTGTACAGGCGGATCAGCCCCAGCATTTT
D: NA; V: TRBV7-3; size: NA; J: TRBJ2-2; CDR3: CASSSGISTGELFF; DNA: TGTGCCAGCAGCTCCGGGATCAGCACCGGGGAGCTGTTTTTT
D: NA; V: TRBV19; size: many; J: TRBJ1-5; CDR3: CASTDVGEINQPQHF; DNA: TGTGCCAGTACTGACGTCGGAGAGATCAACCAGCCCCAGCATTTT
D: TRBD1; V: TRBV15; size: many; J: TRBJ2-7; CDR3: CATSRTTGGDAYEQYF; DNA: TGTGCCACCAGCAGAACAACAGGGGGCGATGCCTACGAGCAGTACTTC
D: NA; V: TRBV20-1; size: many; J: TRBJ2-2; CDR3: CSASENTGELFF; DNA: TGCAGTGCTAGCGAGAACACCGGGGAGCTGTTTTTT
D: TRBD2; V: TRBV2; size: many; J: TRBJ2-7; CDR3: CASSLTSGVAYEQYF; DNA: TGTGCCAGCAGTCTAACTAGCGGGGTAGCCTACGAGCAGTACTTC
D: NA; V: TRBV6-1; size: many; J: TRBJ2-5; CDR3: CASSELGHPARETQYF; DNA: TGTGCCAGCAGTGAATTGGGACACCCCGCCAGGGAGACCCAGTACTTC
D: NA; V: TRBV10-3; size: once; J: TRBJ1-2; CDR3: CAISESGGQYGYTF; DNA: TGTGCCATCAGTGAGTCCGGGGGACAATATGGCTACACCTTC
D: NA; V: TRBV6-5; size: many; J: TRBJ1-2; CDR3: CASSPLGELVGYTF; DNA: TGTGCCAGCAGCCCACTTGGCGAGTTGGTTGGCTACACCTTC
D: NA; V: TRBV5-1; size: many; J: TRBJ1-1; CDR3: CASSWGTENTEAFF; DNA: TGCGCCAGCAGCTGGGGGACGGAGAACACTGAAGCTTTCTTT
D: NA; V: TRBV28; size: many; J: TRBJ2-7; CDR3: CASGRRAGSYEQYF; DNA: TGTGCCAGCGGTAGGCGGGCGGGCTCCTACGAGCAGTACTTC
D: NA; V: TRBV29-1; size: many; J: TRBJ2-7; CDR3: CSVSGLVLRGAEQYF; DNA: TGCAGCGTTTCGGGCCTTGTCCTCCGGGGCGCCGAGCAGTACTTC
D: TRBD2; V: TRBV20-1; size: NA; J: TRBJ2-5; CDR3: CSAAAGAARETQYF; DNA: TGCAGTGCTGCAGCGGGAGCTGCCCGGGAGACCCAGTACTTC
D: NA; V: TRBV7-6; size: many; J: TRBJ1-1; CDR3: CASSLSRQGNTEAFF; DNA: TGTGCCAGCAGCTTATCTCGGCAGGGGAACACTGAAGCTTTCTTT
D: NA; V: TRBV4-3; size: NA; J: TRBJ1-5; CDR3: CASSQDLRGADQPQHF; DNA: TGCGCCAGCAGCCAAGATCTCCGTGGGGCAGATCAGCCCCAGCATTTT
D: NA; V: TRBV6-1; size: many; J: TRBJ2-7; CDR3: CASSDWSAEQYF; DNA: TGTGCCAGCAGTGATTGGAGCGCCGAGCAGTACTTC
D: NA; V: TRBV30; size: NA; J: TRBJ2-7; CDR3: CAWSVGVSGFYEQYF; DNA: TGTGCCTGGAGTGTAGGGGTGTCGGGCTTTTACGAGCAGTACTTC
D: NA; V: TRBV18; size: few; J: TRBJ1-5; CDR3: CASSPQGTNQPQHF; DNA: TGTGCCAGCTCACCCCAGGGGACCAATCAGCCCCAGCATTTT
D: NA; V: TRBV19; size: NA; J: TRBJ1-3; CDR3: CASSISGWGSGNTIYF; DNA: TGTGCCAGTAGTATATCCGGATGGGGCTCTGGAAACACCATATATTTT